This T cell receptor beta chain was found in a study of CD8 T cells in ankylosing spondylitis. Findings of the study overall: Disease-linked clones were CD8+ and relatively rare in peripheral blood. Ankylosing spondylitis blood seemed to carry a telltale TCR beta motif made of about 8 highly homologous variants. Clones linked to disease were reported to show significant enrichment in matched ankylosing spondylitis synovial fluid.

Libraries for TCR beta were made by quantitative 5'-RACE with molecular barcodes. Via MiXCR, TCRdb re-called the 5' RACE reads, giving one row per CDR3 protein. Of 100,000 to 150,000 distinct CDR3 sequences detected, under 20% appear once; the ten largest clones hold about 30%. CDR1 and CDR2 from the germline V gene are SNHLY and FYNNEI. The trim removed 7 bases at V and 0 bases at J, leaving 10 bases unmatched. This CDR3 has 17 amino acids. A note on this clonotype: The target antigen is unknown.

The source material was blood, either unsorted or a sorted T cell fraction (not recorded which). The chain carries TRBV2 and TRBJ2-1; 9 bases align to TRBD1. The receptor was derived from a male donor with ankylosing spondylitis. CDR3 DNA: TGTGCCAGCAAGCTAAGGACAGGGGCGAGCTCCTACAATGAGCAGTTCTTC. Translating gives CASKLRTGASSYNEQFF.